Included here is one T cell receptor beta chain sequence, with context. Its cognate antigen is unknown. Per the germline V gene, CDR1 is MNHEY and CDR2 is SMNVEV (reference sequence). V was clipped by 5 bases and J by 7 bases; unmatched bases: 6. The CDR3 has 14 amino acids. The data derive from a study of CD8+ T cells in alopecia areata. Study observations and caveats: Among patients, TCR sharing was less clear than in mice, a difference possibly due in part to HLA diversity in the patient population. Lesional scalp, especially alopecia totalis/universalis, showed higher clonality than normal scalp. Normal skin's resident alphabeta T cells are also sequenced in scalp samples.

cDNA prepared by RNA extraction and subsequent reverse transcription served as the template for sequencing. Clones were read by immunoSEQ multiplex PCR, and TCRdb kept only the in-frame ones, dropping some. The repertoire holds fewer than 150,000 clones, with about 60% as singletons. The chain is built from TRBV27 and TRBJ1-2; 11 nucleotides match TRBD1. The clonotype originates from a human donor in good health. The sample consisted of CD4+ T cells sorted from blood. This chain's CDR3 is CASSIRDRGFGYTF. CDR3 sequence (DNA): TGTGCCAGCAGTATCCGGGACAGGGGGTTTGGCTACACCTTC.